A selection of T cell receptor beta chains follows, all from one sample in a study of cytomegalovirus exposure and HLA in healthy donors. Data came from immunoSEQ multiplex PCR; TCRdb stores just in-frame clones and leaves some out. This sample has 150,000 to 200,000 clones; about 87% occur once, and the top ten carry roughly 1.9%. The source material was PBMCs. Receptors were obtained from a woman aged 18-29 years in good health and CMV-seronegative. Both conserved end residues are part of each CDR3. The order of the fields is J gene, V gene, clone size, D gene, CDR3 protein, CDR3 DNA. The D gene is left open where the match is weak. Some rows mark clone size as missing; the rest say once, few, many or name a class of expanded clone.

>TRBJ2-7|TRBV21-1|-|-
CASSPQSSPGTGVYEQYF
TGTGCCAGCAGCCCCCAATCTTCACCCGGGACAGGGGTGTACGAGCAGTACTTC
>TRBJ2-1|TRBV11-3|once|TRBD1
CASSSATLRDRYNEQFF
TGTGCCAGCAGCTCCGCGACTCTCCGGGACAGATACAATGAGCAGTTCTTC
>TRBJ2-7|TRBV7-3|-|-
CASSLHPGTLEQYF
TGTGCCAGCAGCCTCCACCCCGGGACACTGGAGCAGTACTTC
>TRBJ2-1|TRBV5-4|-|-
CASSGVLLRGSSYNEQFF
TGTGCCAGCAGCGGCGTTCTCCTAAGGGGTAGCTCCTACAATGAGCAGTTCTTC
>TRBJ1-2|TRBV19|-|-
CASSIDLYSYGYTF
TGTGCCAGTAGTATAGACCTCTATTCTTATGGCTACACCTTC
>TRBJ2-3|TRBV10-2|-|TRBD2
CASSASGGALDTQYF
TGCGCCAGCAGTGCCAGCGGGGGGGCATTAGATACGCAGTATTTT
>TRBJ1-2|TRBV10-3|few|-
CATWETNYGYTF
TGTGCTACCTGGGAGACTAACTATGGCTACACCTTC
>TRBJ2-5|TRBV14|-|-
CASSGGVGETQYF
TGTGCCAGCAGCGGCGGGGTTGGAGAGACCCAGTACTTC
>TRBJ2-5|TRBV7-8|-|TRBD1
CASSLAELTGLETQYF
TGTGCCAGCAGCTTAGCCGAGCTGACAGGGCTGGAGACCCAGTACTTC
>TRBJ1-6|TRBV18|-|TRBD1
CASSGDRSSYNSPLHF
TGTGCCAGCTCAGGGGACAGGAGCTCCTATAATTCACCCCTCCACTTT
>TRBJ2-7|TRBV5-4|-|TRBD2
CASSTGTSGSSYEQYF
TGTGCCAGCAGCACCGGGACTAGCGGAAGCTCCTACGAGCAGTACTTC
>TRBJ1-1|TRBV11-2|-|-
CASSRTLNTEAFF
TGTGCCAGCAGTCGGACATTGAACACTGAAGCTTTCTTT
>TRBJ1-2|TRBV28|few|TRBD1
CASSSDRNYGYTF
TGTGCCAGCAGTTCGGACAGGAACTATGGCTACACCTTC
>TRBJ1-1|TRBV7-2|-|-
CASSPQGLNTEAFF
TGTGCCAGCAGCCCACAGGGCCTGAACACTGAAGCTTTCTTT
>TRBJ1-1|TRBV2|-|-
CASSQRTGMTEAFF
TGTGCCAGCAGTCAACGTACAGGGATGACTGAAGCTTTCTTT
>TRBJ2-7|TRBV10-3|once|TRBD1
CAISGQGMHYEQYF
TGTGCCATCAGCGGACAGGGAATGCACTACGAGCAGTACTTC
>TRBJ1-2|TRBV6-5|-|TRBD1
CASSYQGTGHGGYTF
TGTGCCAGCAGTTACCAAGGGACAGGGCACGGGGGCTACACCTTC
>TRBJ2-5|TRBV4-1|-|-
CASSGEGNSAVETQYF
TGCGCCAGCAGCGGAGAGGGCAATTCCGCCGTGGAGACCCAGTACTTC
>TRBJ2-4|TRBV25-1|-|-
CASSEWERRGAKNIQYF
TGTGCCAGCAGTGAATGGGAGCGAAGAGGGGCCAAAAACATTCAGTACTTC
>TRBJ2-2|TRBV10-1|-|-
CASSLGQLTGELFF
TGCGCCAGCAGCCTGGGACAACTCACCGGGGAGCTGTTTTTT
>TRBJ2-3|TRBV6-1|-|TRBD1
CASSPGQEADTQYF
TGTGCCAGCAGCCCGGGACAGGAGGCAGATACGCAGTATTTT
>TRBJ1-4|TRBV7-8|-|-
CASSPLGTLNEKLFF
TGTGCCAGCAGCCCCCTAGGAACGCTTAATGAAAAACTGTTTTTT
>TRBJ2-2|TRBV2|-|-
CASSEVPETGELFF
TGTGCCAGCAGTGAGGTTCCGGAGACCGGGGAGCTGTTTTTT
>TRBJ1-2|TRBV7-9|-|TRBD1
CASSHSVTGGSNYGYTF
TGTGCCAGCAGCCATTCGGTCACAGGGGGTAGTAACTATGGCTACACCTTC
>TRBJ1-2|TRBV14|-|TRBD1
CASSPQGAPGNGYTF
TGTGCCAGCAGCCCACAGGGGGCCCCAGGGAATGGCTACACCTTC
>TRBJ2-6|TRBV21-1|once|-
CASSLRPGAGGSGANVLTF
TGTGCCAGCAGCCTTCGACCCGGGGCAGGGGGCTCTGGGGCCAACGTCCTGACTTTC
>TRBJ2-1|TRBV6-1|few|TRBD2
CASSEEAGGPNEQFF
TGTGCCAGCAGTGAAGAAGCGGGGGGGCCAAATGAGCAGTTCTTC
>TRBJ2-7|TRBV6-1|-|-
CASSEVGLAREQYF
TGTGCCAGCAGTGAAGTGGGGCTAGCGCGCGAGCAGTACTTC
>TRBJ2-7|TRBV4-2|-|TRBD2
CASSQGEGLPLYEQYF
TGTGCCAGCAGCCAAGGGGAGGGCCTACCCCTCTACGAGCAGTACTTC
>TRBJ1-1|TRBV7-8|-|TRBD1
CASSLPRTGNTEAFF
TGTGCCAGCAGCTTACCGAGGACAGGGAACACTGAAGCTTTCTTT
>TRBJ1-1|TRBV11-3|-|-
CASSLGTRGTEAFF
TGTGCCAGCAGCTTAGGGACACGGGGGACTGAAGCTTTCTTT
>TRBJ2-1|TRBV5-1|-|TRBD1
CASSLAAGTGRFGGEQFF
TGCGCCAGCAGCTTGGCGGCCGGGACAGGGCGATTCGGGGGTGAGCAGTTCTTC
>TRBJ1-1|TRBV28|-|TRBD1
CASSSHFIGTGGALNTEAFF
TGTGCCAGCAGTTCTCACTTCATAGGGACAGGGGGCGCCCTGAACACTGAAGCTTTCTTT
>TRBJ2-5|TRBV28|once|-
CASGPSSTETQYF
TGTGCCAGCGGGCCCTCAAGCACTGAGACCCAGTACTTC
>TRBJ2-2|TRBV4-1|once|-
CASKVRDTGTGELFF
TGCGCCAGCAAGGTACGGGACACGGGAACCGGGGAGCTGTTTTTT
>TRBJ1-2|TRBV5-1|few|-
CASSLGQVAGGYTF
TGCGCCAGCAGCTTGGGACAGGTGGCCGGAGGCTACACCTTC
>TRBJ1-2|TRBV2|-|-
CASSEIRAGGYGYTF
TGTGCCAGCAGTGAGATCAGGGCCGGGGGCTATGGCTACACCTTC
>TRBJ2-7|TRBV7-7|-|TRBD1
CASSLGGTGLDEQYF
TGTGCTAGCAGCTTGGGGGGGACAGGGCTGGACGAGCAGTACTTC
>TRBJ2-1|TRBV29-1|-|TRBD2
CSTLEGLAGAGEQFF
TGCAGCACCCTGGAGGGACTAGCGGGAGCTGGTGAGCAGTTCTTC
>TRBJ1-1|TRBV6-5|-|-
CASSYSIPPLSTEAFF
TGTGCCAGCAGTTACTCGATTCCGCCTCTAAGCACTGAAGCTTTCTTT
>TRBJ1-2|TRBV7-8|-|TRBD1
CASSLAGQGDGYTF
TGTGCCAGCAGCTTAGCGGGACAGGGGGATGGCTACACCTTC
>TRBJ2-3|TRBV7-2|few|TRBD2
CASSLVAGAGDTQYF
TGTGCCAGCAGCTTAGTGGCGGGAGCGGGAGATACGCAGTATTTT
>TRBJ1-4|TRBV5-1|once|-
CASRGGRENEKLFF
TGCGCCAGCCGGGGAGGCAGGGAAAATGAAAAACTGTTTTTT
>TRBJ1-5|TRBV4-1|-|-
CASSQETGPQHF
TGCGCCAGCAGCCAAGAAACAGGACCCCAGCATTTT
>TRBJ1-5|TRBV7-9|-|-
CASSWQDSNQPQHF
TGTGCCAGCAGCTGGCAGGATAGCAATCAGCCCCAGCATTTT
>TRBJ2-7|TRBV27|-|-
CASSLGASSYEQYF
TGTGCCAGCAGTTTGGGGGCCAGCTCCTACGAGCAGTACTTC
>TRBJ2-2|TRBV10-3|once|TRBD1
CATKGTANTGELFF
TGTGCCACCAAGGGGACAGCGAACACCGGGGAGCTGTTTTTT
>TRBJ1-2|TRBV12-5|-|-
CASGFARGMDYGYTF
TGTGCTAGTGGTTTCGCTCGGGGTATGGACTATGGCTACACCTTC
>TRBJ1-1|TRBV9|-|-
CASSVSGEGTEAFF
TGTGCCAGCAGCGTCTCAGGGGAGGGCACTGAAGCTTTCTTT
>TRBJ2-1|TRBV4-3|-|-
CASSQDPVSSSYEQFF
TGCGCCAGCAGCCAAGACCCCGTTAGCAGTTCGTATGAGCAGTTCTTC
>TRBJ2-7|TRBV11-3|-|TRBD2
CASSWEGTSEQYF
TGTGCCAGCAGCTGGGAGGGGACTAGCGAGCAGTACTTC
>TRBJ2-6|TRBV27|-|TRBD1
CASSEFGTGVTGANVLTF
TGTGCCAGCAGTGAGTTTGGGACAGGGGTCACTGGGGCCAACGTCCTGACTTTC